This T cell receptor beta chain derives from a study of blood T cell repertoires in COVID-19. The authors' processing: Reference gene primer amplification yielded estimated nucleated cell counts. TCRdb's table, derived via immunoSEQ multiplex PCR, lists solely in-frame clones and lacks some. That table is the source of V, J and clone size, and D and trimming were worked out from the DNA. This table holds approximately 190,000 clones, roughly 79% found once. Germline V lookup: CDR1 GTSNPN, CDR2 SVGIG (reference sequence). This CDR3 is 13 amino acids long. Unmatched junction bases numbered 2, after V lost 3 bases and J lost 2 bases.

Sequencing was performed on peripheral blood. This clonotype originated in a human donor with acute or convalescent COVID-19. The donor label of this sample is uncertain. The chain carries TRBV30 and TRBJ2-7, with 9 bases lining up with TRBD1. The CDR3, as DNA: TGTGCCTGGAGCCGGACAGGGGCCTACGAGCAGTACTTC. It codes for CAWSRTGAYEQYF.